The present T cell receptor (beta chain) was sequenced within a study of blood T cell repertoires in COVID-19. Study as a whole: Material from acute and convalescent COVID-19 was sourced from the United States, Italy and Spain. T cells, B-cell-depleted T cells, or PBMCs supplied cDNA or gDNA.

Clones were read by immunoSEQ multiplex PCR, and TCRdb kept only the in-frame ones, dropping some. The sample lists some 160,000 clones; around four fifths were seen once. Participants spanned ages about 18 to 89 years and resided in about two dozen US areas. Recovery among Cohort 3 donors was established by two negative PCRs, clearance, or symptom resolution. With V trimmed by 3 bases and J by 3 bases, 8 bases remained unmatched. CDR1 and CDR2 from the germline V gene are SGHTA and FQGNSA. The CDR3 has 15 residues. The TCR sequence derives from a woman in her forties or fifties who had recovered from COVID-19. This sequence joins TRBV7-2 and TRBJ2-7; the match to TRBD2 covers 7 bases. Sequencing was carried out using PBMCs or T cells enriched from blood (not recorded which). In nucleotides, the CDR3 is TGTGCCAGCAGCTTGGCCGCTAGCGGTTACTACGAGCAGTACTTC. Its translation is CASSLAASGYYEQYF.